These T cell receptor beta chains were read from a single sample in a study of Ad26.COV2.S vaccination and SARS-CoV-2 variants. Assay: immunoSEQ multiplex PCR; the TCRdb copy retains only in-frame clones and omits some. In the table there are approximately 400,000 clones, 83% of which are singletons. The specimen was peripheral blood, collected in a trial of Ad26.COV2.S vaccine versus placebo. Receptors were obtained from a person between 18 and 65 years old who received the Ad26.COV2.S COVID-19 vaccine or a placebo. Both conserved end residues are part of each CDR3.

CDR3 length: 15
J gene: TRBJ2-5
V gene: TRBV24-1
CDR3 protein: CATSDSAGPGETQYF

CDR3 length: 15
J gene: TRBJ2-1
V gene: TRBV5-1
CDR3 protein: CASSQTSGAHNEQFF

CDR3 length: 16
J gene: TRBJ2-1
V gene: TRBV18
CDR3 protein: CASSPPGAGVSNEQFF

CDR3 length: 13
J gene: TRBJ2-1
V gene: TRBV27
CDR3 protein: CASSLSLGNEQFF

CDR3 length: 14
J gene: TRBJ2-1
V gene: TRBV6-5
CDR3 protein: CASRLLGVENEQFF

CDR3 length: 15
J gene: TRBJ1-2
V gene: TRBV27
CDR3 protein: CASRISGGENYGYTF

CDR3 length: 16
J gene: TRBJ1-1
V gene: TRBV5-4
CDR3 protein: CASGGTGGSWNTEAFF

CDR3 length: 13
J gene: TRBJ1-6
V gene: TRBV6-5
CDR3 protein: CASSRDRSSPLHF

CDR3 length: 15
J gene: TRBJ2-2
V gene: TRBV9
CDR3 protein: CASTRRGGDTGELFF

CDR3 length: 15
J gene: TRBJ2-3
V gene: TRBV27
CDR3 protein: CASSFGGLAGYTQYF

CDR3 length: 16
J gene: TRBJ2-2
V gene: TRBV5-1
CDR3 protein: CASSFGGAFTTGELFF

CDR3 length: 15
J gene: TRBJ2-3
V gene: TRBV5-8
CDR3 protein: CASSLSGVGPDTQYF

CDR3 length: 11
J gene: TRBJ2-1
V gene: TRBV7-9
CDR3 protein: CASSLLNEQFF

CDR3 length: 15
J gene: TRBJ1-1
V gene: TRBV4-1
CDR3 protein: CASSFQGGGGTEAFF

CDR3 length: 15
J gene: TRBJ2-1
V gene: TRBV11-3
CDR3 protein: CASSLGSHPLSEQFF

CDR3 length: 17
J gene: TRBJ2-3
V gene: TRBV14
CDR3 protein: CASSLHTGTRYTDTQYF

CDR3 length: 16
J gene: TRBJ2-1
V gene: TRBV7-2
CDR3 protein: CASSLVAGGPGNEQFF

CDR3 length: 14
J gene: TRBJ2-7
V gene: TRBV18
CDR3 protein: CASSPSGAPYEQYF

CDR3 length: 14
J gene: TRBJ1-1
V gene: TRBV2
CDR3 protein: CATKTVSLNTEAFF

CDR3 length: 15
J gene: TRBJ1-1
V gene: TRBV5-4
CDR3 protein: CASSITGYGNTEAFF

CDR3 length: 14
J gene: TRBJ2-7
V gene: TRBV18
CDR3 protein: CASSSGTGSHEQYF

CDR3 length: 14
J gene: TRBJ2-3
V gene: TRBV24-1
CDR3 protein: CATSDDLSTDTQYF

CDR3 length: 14
J gene: TRBJ2-3
V gene: TRBV18
CDR3 protein: CASSFTAGTDTQYF

CDR3 length: 14
J gene: TRBJ2-5
V gene: TRBV4-1
CDR3 protein: CASSLGLARETQYF

CDR3 length: 15
J gene: TRBJ2-1
V gene: TRBV5-4
CDR3 protein: CASSMGLAGGFGQFF

CDR3 length: 12
J gene: TRBJ1-4
V gene: TRBV6-5
CDR3 protein: CASSPKAGKLFF

CDR3 length: 14
J gene: TRBJ2-6
V gene: TRBV29-1
CDR3 protein: CSVEGGSGANVLTF

CDR3 length: 13
J gene: TRBJ2-5
V gene: TRBV19
CDR3 protein: CASSMGRRETQYF

CDR3 length: 15
J gene: TRBJ2-7
V gene: TRBV14
CDR3 protein: CASSQDWLGTNEQYF

CDR3 length: 14
J gene: TRBJ1-1
V gene: TRBV5-1
CDR3 protein: CASSSNTGGTEAFF